The clone carrying this T cell receptor (beta chain) has a count of ten or more. Its specificity is unknown. The data derive from a study of CD8 T cells in ankylosing spondylitis. Generation of TCR beta libraries employed quantitative 5'-RACE incorporating molecular barcodes. From the 5' RACE reads, TCRdb called clonotypes with MiXCR, one entry per CDR3 protein. The data show around 320,000 distinct CDR3 sequences, around 21% seen once. Trimming removed 1 base from V and 6 bases from J, with 7 bases in between. The CDR3 is 13 residues long. Findings of the study overall: Reports of some motif variants in reactive arthritis synovial fluid and blood predate this one. According to the report, clones linked to the disease were significantly enriched in matched synovial fluid samples taken from ankylosing spondylitis patients. Roughly eight highly homologous variants made up a TCR beta motif that seemed to typify ankylosing spondylitis blood.

The material sequenced was blood, either unsorted or a sorted T cell fraction (not recorded which). The receptor was isolated from a female donor with ankylosing spondylitis or in good health (not recorded which). J is TRBJ2-1 and V is TRBV12-3 or TRBV12-4; maybe TRBD1 (5 bases). The CDR3 nucleotides read TGTGCCAGCAGTTTAGTAGGGGTCAATGAGCAGTTCTTC. It specifies CASSLVGVNEQFF.